This paragraph covers one T cell receptor (beta chain) sequence. Antigen unknown. The data were obtained in a study of T cells in Graves' hyperthyroidism and ophthalmopathy. Findings and limits, study-wide: Most clonotypes expanded in thyroid above 0.001 were likewise present in blood.

Amplified TCR beta CDR3 regions derived from RNA transcripts. The primer set for the first-round RT-PCR of the TCR CDR3 was HTBI. TCRdb fed the multiplex PCR reads into MiXCR, producing one record per CDR3 protein. This sample carries 600,000 to 700,000 distinct CDR3 sequences, 45% of them seen once, and the ten largest clones take roughly 6.5%. Sequences were obtained from peripheral blood or thyroid tissue (not recorded which). This TCR was recovered from an adult man with Graves' disease, either hyperthyroidism or ophthalmopathy (not recorded which).

The chain's CDR3 is CAISESSSASGYTF. DNA of the CDR3: TGTGCCATCAGTGAGTCGAGTAGTGCCAGTGGCTACACCTTC. This chain joins TRBV10-3 and TRBJ1-2, with D unclear. The CDR3 is 14 residues long. Trimming removed 0 bases from V and 7 bases from J, with 12 bases in between. Looked up from germline, CDR1 is ENHRY and CDR2 is SYGVKD.